The clone carrying this TCR beta chain was found many times. The TCR library was built from RNA with a 3' RACE protocol and unique molecular identifiers. TCRdb used MiXCR to reprocess the 3' RACE reads, holding one entry per CDR3 protein. The table shows about 86,000 distinct CDR3 sequences, with roughly 6.7% occurring only once. The data were obtained in a study of HIV-infected children after antiretroviral therapy interruption. Overall study: Weeks 0, 12, interruption end (24 or 48), and about 3 years post-study gave interruption-arm samples. Weeks 0, 48 and 150 were sampled under continuous treatment.

The treatment: PENTA 11 planned treatment interruption arm or continuous ART arm. At least 24 weeks of at least three-drug ART, in children 2 to 15 years. CDR3 length: 17 amino acids. Germline values: CDR1 SGHRS, CDR2 YFSETQ. Unmatched junction bases numbered 9, after V lost 4 bases and J lost 3 bases. This sample comprised CD45RA+ CD4+ T cells from PBMCs, pooled from several time points, obtained from a donor given antiretroviral therapy, either interrupted or continuous. Subset given: naive CD4+ CD45RA+ CD45RO- T cells. The chain carries TRBV5-1 and TRBJ2-2, with TRBD2 identical over 10 bases. The clonotype originates from a pool of human donors with HIV. CDR3 coding DNA: TGCGCCAGCAGCCCGGGGCTAGCGGGGGCTTACACCGGGGAGCTGTTTTTT. It codes for CASSPGLAGAYTGELFF.